Each of the 13 T cell receptor beta chains below was sequenced from the same sample in a study of PD-1 blockade in classical Hodgkin lymphoma. Every patient had relapsed following autologous stem cell transplantation, and cohorts differed in brentuximab vedotin exposure. Assay: immunoSEQ multiplex PCR; the TCRdb copy retains only in-frame clones and omits some. The table shows roughly 26,000 clones, with around 84% occurring only once. The sample consisted of peripheral blood mononuclear cells (PBMCs), taken at baseline. The receptors were gathered from a human donor with classical Hodgkin lymphoma.

The gene calls are TRBV4-2 and TRBJ2-3; 9 bases are shared with TRBD2. V lost 3 bases to trimming and J lost 2 bases; unmatched junction nucleotides: 12. CDR1 and CDR2 from the germline V gene are LGHNA and YNFKEQ. CDR3 length: 18 amino acids. CDR3 in DNA: TGTGCCAGCAGCCACGCTATGGGCAGCGGGGGGAACACAGATACGCAGTATTTT. This gives the protein CASSHAMGSGGNTDTQYF.

CDR3 coding DNA: TGTGCCAGTAGTATAGATCGCAGCTATTACTATGGCTACACCTTC. Protein product: CASSIDRSYYYGYTF. V usage is TRBV19 and J usage is TRBJ1-2; D not resolved. The CDR3 is made up of 15 amino acids. Looked up from germline, CDR1 is LNHDA and CDR2 is SQIVND (reference sequence). With 0 bases removed from V and 3 bases from J, the gap between germline ends came to 11 bases.

The chain joins TRBV5-1 to TRBJ2-7, with 7 bases aligning to TRBD1. Trimming took 0 bases from V and 3 from J; bases not matched to a gene: 6. The CDR3 contains 15 residues. Germline-derived CDR1 and CDR2 are SGHRS and YFSETQ. CDR3 DNA: TGCGCCAGCAGCTTGGTGGGGGACAGCCGCTACGAGCAGTACTTC. Translated, it gives CASSLVGDSRYEQYF.

The chain carries TRBV5-6 and TRBJ2-3; D call uncertain. There are 11 residues in the CDR3. The V end was cut by 4 bases, the J end by 6 bases, with 6 bases between. Germline V gives CDR1 SGHDT, CDR2 YYEEEE. CDR3 in DNA: TGTGCCAGCAGCCGTGAGGATACGCAGTATTTT. Residues: CASSREDTQYF.

The chain carries TRBV5-5 and TRBJ2-2; TRBD1 matches 10 bases. The J segment lost 4 bases and the V segment lost 0 bases, leaving 12 bases of the junction unmatched. Per the germline V gene, CDR1 is SGHKS and CDR2 is YYEKEE (reference sequence). The CDR3 covers 19 residues. The CDR3 DNA reads as TGTGCCAGCAGCTTGGGGGGGACAGGGGCCATATCAGGCACCGGGGAGCTGTTTTTT. The encoded protein is CASSLGGTGAISGTGELFF.

The J gene is TRBJ1-4, the V gene TRBV28; TRBD1 might be the D (6 bases). With 7 bases removed from V and 1 base from J, the gap between germline ends came to 7 bases. The CDR3 runs 13 residues. Germline V lookup: CDR1 MDHEN, CDR2 SYDVKM. CDR3 sequence (DNA): TGTGCCAGCAAGGACAGAACTAATGAAAAACTGTTTTTT. It is translated as CASKDRTNEKLFF. Drawing the rest from reference TRBV28 and TRBJ1-4, the complete variable domain is DVKVTQSSRYLVKRTGEKVFLECVQDMDHENMFWYRQDPGLGLRLIYFSYDVKMKEKGDIPEGYSVSREKKERFSLILESASTNQTSMYLCASKDRTNEKLFFGSGTQLSVL.

The rearrangement uses TRBV5-1 and TRBJ2-3; 11 nucleotides match TRBD2. The germline CDR1 and CDR2 sequences are SGHRS and YFSETQ. The CDR3 has 14 residues. Trimming at V came to 7 bases and at J to 6 bases, leaving 7 bases not matched to a gene. CDR3 DNA: TGCGCCAGCTCTAGCGGGGGGCCTTCCGATACGCAGTATTTT. Residues: CASSSGGPSDTQYF.

This clone was observed a single time. This chain uses TRBV10-2 with TRBJ2-3, with D unresolved. Germline V CDR1 and CDR2: WSHSY, SAAADI. This CDR3 region has 17 residues. Trimming took off 4 bases at V and 4 bases at J, with 21 bases between the two ends. The CDR3, as DNA: TGCGCCAGCAGTGCCAGGTATCGCACCCCGTGGGCAGATACGCAGTATTTT. Amino acid sequence: CASSARYRTPWADTQYF.

The chain carries TRBV30 and TRBJ2-2; unclear D gene. V lost 7 bases to trimming and J lost 4 bases, with 16 bases between them. The CDR3 loop spans 14 amino acids. Germline loops: CDR1 GTSNPN, CDR2 SVGIG (reference sequence). CDR3 region: CAFGYTRSTGELFF. The CDR3 bases are TGTGCCTTTGGGTACACCCGAAGCACCGGGGAGCTGTTTTTT. Filled out from reference TRBV30 and TRBJ2-2, the complete variable domain reads SQTIHQWPATLVQPVGSPLSLECTVEGTSNPNLYWYRQAAGRGLQLLFYSVGIGQISSEVPQNLSASRPQDRQFILSSKKLLLSDSGFYLCAFGYTRSTGELFFGEGSRLTVL.

This clone appeared once. This chain connects TRBV19 to TRBJ1-4; D perhaps matches TRBD1 (5 bases). The germline CDR1 and CDR2 sequences are LNHDA and SQIVND (reference sequence). With 1 base removed from V and 7 bases from J, the gap between germline ends came to 16 bases. The length of the CDR3 is 16 residues. CDR3 DNA sequence: TGTGCCAGTAGTATAGTTGACGGGGGAGTGGGTGAAAAACTGTTTTTT. Translated: CASSIVDGGVGEKLFF.

V is TRBV6-5 and J is TRBJ2-3; the D is unclear. Trimming stripped 0 bases from V and 1 base from J, with 8 bases between. CDR1 is MNHEY and CDR2 is SVGAGI in the germline V gene. The CDR3 has 15 residues. The CDR3 coding sequence is TGTGCCAGCAGTTACTCGATGTGGGGCACAGATACGCAGTATTTT. This translates into CASSYSMWGTDTQYF.

V gene TRBV5-1 combines with J gene TRBJ2-5, with a weak D call TRBD1 (7 bases). The germline V and J ends were trimmed by 7 bases and 5 bases, with 18 bases remaining between them. Per germline, CDR1 SGHRS and CDR2 YFSETQ. This CDR3 has 14 amino acids. The CDR3 nucleotides read TGCGCCAGCTACAGCGGAGGGGGCGGCGAGACCCAGTACTTC. It specifies CASYSGGGGETQYF.

The gene calls are TRBV7-9 and TRBJ2-3; TRBD1 might be the D (5 bases). Trimming pared 1 base from V and 7 bases from J, leaving 9 bases between. Germline V CDR1 and CDR2: SEHNR, FQNEAQ (reference sequence). The CDR3 extends over 13 amino acids. CDR3 nucleotide sequence: TGTGCCAGCAGCTTAGAGGGGATGAATACGCAGTATTTT. It encodes CASSLEGMNTQYF.